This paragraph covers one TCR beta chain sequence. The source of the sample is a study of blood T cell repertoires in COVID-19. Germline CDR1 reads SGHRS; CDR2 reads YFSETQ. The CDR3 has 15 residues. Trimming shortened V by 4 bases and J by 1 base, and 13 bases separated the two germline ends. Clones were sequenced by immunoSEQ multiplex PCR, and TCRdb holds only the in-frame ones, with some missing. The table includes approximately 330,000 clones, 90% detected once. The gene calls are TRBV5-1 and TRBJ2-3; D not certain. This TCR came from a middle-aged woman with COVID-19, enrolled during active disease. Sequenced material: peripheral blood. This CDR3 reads CASSLDAARTDTQYF. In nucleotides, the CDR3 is TGCGCCAGCAGCCTGGACGCGGCTCGCACAGATACGCAGTATTTT. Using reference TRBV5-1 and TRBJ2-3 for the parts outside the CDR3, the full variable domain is KAGVTQTPRYLIKTRGQQVTLSCSPISGHRSVSWYQQTPGQGLQFLFEYFSETQRNKGNFPGRFSGRQFSNSRSEMNVSTLELGDSALYLCASSLDAARTDTQYFGPGTRLTVL.